This T cell receptor beta chain was recorded in a study of T cell repertoires in cytomegalovirus infection. The study, taken as a whole, reports: Predominance within the ex vivo response was attributable to HLA-C-restricted CMV-specific TCR beta clonotypes. The cumulative frequency of public TCR beta families identified carriers of CMV plus the relevant HLA.

Germline CDR1 is MGHRA and CDR2 is YSYEKL. This CDR3 spans 18 amino acids. Trimming removed 0 bases at V and 4 bases at J, with 19 bases between. TCRdb reprocessed the reads with MiXCR, giving one entry per CDR3 protein. The sample consists of roughly 990,000 distinct CDR3 sequences, approximately 31% of them appearing once. In this sample, this clonotype turned up a few times. Its antigen is undetermined. This chain connects TRBV4-1 to TRBJ2-1, with a weak D call TRBD2 (7 bases). The sequences come from cultured CD8+ T cells from PBMCs, collected from culture after CMV antigen stimulation. This TCR derives from a human donor in good health (CMV status not recorded). Some clones in this sample may be carry-over from other donors' samples. The CDR3 nucleotides are TGCGCCAGCAGCCAAGATCAGCTATGGGGGGGGGCTTACAATGAGCAGTTCTTC. This codes for CASSQDQLWGGAYNEQFF.